Below, one T cell receptor (beta chain) is given with its context. The data were taken from a study of blood T cell repertoires in COVID-19. About the study: PBMCs, B-cell-depleted T cells, or T cells provided the cDNA or gDNA that made up the material.

TCRdb's copy holds only in-frame clones and misses some; the assay was immunoSEQ multiplex PCR. The sample shows around 75,000 clones, around 90% of them seen only once. Germline V gives CDR1 MDHEN, CDR2 SYDVKM. Trimming removed 6 bases at V and 4 bases at J, with 15 bases between. The CDR3 totals 14 residues. The sample consisted of peripheral blood. This chain uses TRBV28 with TRBJ1-1; perhaps TRBD1 as D (5 bases). The sequence was collected from a human donor in a cohort sampled during active COVID-19. CDR3 amino acids: CASRETGGSTEAFF. CDR3 DNA sequence: TGTGCCAGCAGGGAGACGGGGGGGAGCACTGAAGCTTTCTTT.